A selection of T cell receptor beta chains follows, all from one sample in a study of T cell responses to AZD1222 COVID-19 vaccine. Libraries were prepared by immunoSEQ multiplex PCR; TCRdb keeps only in-frame clonotypes and omits some of them. The sample lists roughly 90,000 clones, around nine tenths occurring once. The starting material was peripheral blood, obtained 28 days after the second AZD1222 dose. These receptors originate from an adult who received the AZD1222 COVID-19 vaccine. Each CDR3 is given with its conserved first and last residue. Expanded clones are given a class, and other clones once, few, many or no size at all.

V,size,J,CDR3
TRBV24-1,-,TRBJ2-2,CATSDFRDPGELFF
TRBV19,-,TRBJ2-3,CASSPLLRSTDTQYF
TRBV27,-,TRBJ2-5,CASSWGQGETQYF
TRBV7-9,-,TRBJ1-1,CASSFDGTANTEAFF
TRBV5-5,-,TRBJ1-1,CASSFGQGGAEAFF
TRBV27,-,TRBJ1-5,CASSLLGTANQPQHF
TRBV5-1,-,TRBJ1-1,CASSLDIIRSEAFF
TRBV11-2,-,TRBJ1-5,CASSFQDQPQHF
TRBV2,-,TRBJ2-3,CASSGRGGPTDTQYF
TRBV9,-,TRBJ2-7,CASSRQRSLDEQYF
TRBV13,-,TRBJ1-1,CASSPTPPGAEAFF
TRBV6-2/TRBV6-3,-,TRBJ1-1,CASSSDREDRYTEAFF
TRBV4-3,-,TRBJ1-4,CASSQGRGQGAEKLFF
TRBV29-1,-,TRBJ2-3,CSVETATITDTQYF
TRBV4-2,-,TRBJ1-1,CASSQEQGSTEAFF
TRBV7-2,-,TRBJ1-6,CASSFSNSPLHF
TRBV10-3,-,TRBJ2-2,CASKAGLGTGELFF
TRBV27,-,TRBJ2-1,CASSSYGGNNEQFF
TRBV4-3,-,TRBJ1-1,CASSQGLGSMNTEAFF
TRBV29-1,few,TRBJ2-1,CSVEGPSSYNEQFF
TRBV27,once,TRBJ2-3,CASSLIAGAADTQYF
TRBV23-1,-,TRBJ1-2,CARQIPVYGYTF
TRBV5-6,once,TRBJ1-5,CASSLEHANQPQHF
TRBV14,-,TRBJ2-5,CASSQEGTGVETQYF
TRBV19,-,TRBJ2-7,CASSIMADSYEQYF
TRBV6-1,-,TRBJ2-1,CASSESLYNEQFF
TRBV18,few,TRBJ1-1,CASSPRGLNTEAFF
TRBV7-6,-,TRBJ2-3,CASSLRPGQVMGDTQYF
TRBV10-3,-,TRBJ1-4,CAISGVTNEKLFF
TRBV7-8,-,TRBJ2-6,CASSFQSAFAPGANVLTF
TRBV29-1,-,TRBJ2-3,CSVEGIRVTVNTQYF
TRBV3-1/TRBV3-2,-,TRBJ1-4,CASSAPSGGLNEKLFF
TRBV15,-,TRBJ1-1,CATWGTDARNTEAFF
TRBV28,-,TRBJ1-2,CASSFPGQATGEEANYGYTF
TRBV7-9,-,TRBJ2-5,CASSPATGLETQYF
TRBV9,once,TRBJ2-1,CASSVEGGPLGNEQFF